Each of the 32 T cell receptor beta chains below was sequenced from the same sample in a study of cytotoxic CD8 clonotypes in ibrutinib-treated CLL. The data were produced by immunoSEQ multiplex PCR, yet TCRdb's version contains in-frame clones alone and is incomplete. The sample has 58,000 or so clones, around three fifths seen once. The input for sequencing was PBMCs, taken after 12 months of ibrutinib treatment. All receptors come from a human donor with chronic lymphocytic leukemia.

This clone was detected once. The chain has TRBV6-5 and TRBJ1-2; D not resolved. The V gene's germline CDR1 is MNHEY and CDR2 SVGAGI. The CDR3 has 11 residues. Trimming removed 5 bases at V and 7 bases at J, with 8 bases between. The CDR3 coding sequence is TGTGCCAGCAGTGAAGTAGGTGGCTACACCTTC. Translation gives CASSEVGGYTF.

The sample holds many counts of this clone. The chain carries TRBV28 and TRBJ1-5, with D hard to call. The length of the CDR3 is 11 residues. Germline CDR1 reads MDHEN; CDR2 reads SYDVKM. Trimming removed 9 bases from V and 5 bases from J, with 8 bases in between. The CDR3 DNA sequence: TGTGCCAGTATGAACGATCAGCCCCAGCATTTT. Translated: CASMNDQPQHF.

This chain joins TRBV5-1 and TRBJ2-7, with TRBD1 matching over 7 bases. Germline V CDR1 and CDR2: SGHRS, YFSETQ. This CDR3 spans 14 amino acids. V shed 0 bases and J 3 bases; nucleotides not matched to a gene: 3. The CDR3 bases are TGCGCCAGCAGCTTGGCCGGGGACAGCTACGAGCAGTACGTC. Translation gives CASSLAGDSYEQYV.

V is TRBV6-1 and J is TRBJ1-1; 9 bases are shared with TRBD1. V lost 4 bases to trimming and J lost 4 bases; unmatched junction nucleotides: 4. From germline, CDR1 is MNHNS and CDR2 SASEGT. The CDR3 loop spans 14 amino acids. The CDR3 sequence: CASSGTTGGTEAFF. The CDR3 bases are TGTGCCAGCAGTGGGACGACAGGGGGCACTGAAGCTTTCTTT.

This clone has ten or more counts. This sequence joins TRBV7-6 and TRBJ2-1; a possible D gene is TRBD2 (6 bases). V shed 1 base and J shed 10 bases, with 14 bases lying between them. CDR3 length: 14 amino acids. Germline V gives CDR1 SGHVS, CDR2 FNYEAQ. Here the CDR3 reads CASSLGAGPREQFF. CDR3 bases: TGTGCCAGCAGCTTAGGGGCGGGACCAAGGGAGCAGTTCTTC.

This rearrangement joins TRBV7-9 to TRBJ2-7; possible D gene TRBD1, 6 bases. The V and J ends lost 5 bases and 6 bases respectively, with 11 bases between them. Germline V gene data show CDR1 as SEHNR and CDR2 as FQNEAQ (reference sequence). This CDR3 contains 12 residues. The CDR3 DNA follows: TGTGCCAGCAGCCACCAGGGGAGCGAGCAGTACGTC. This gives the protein CASSHQGSEQYV.

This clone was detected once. CDR3 protein: CASSPGIDRHYNYGYTF. The CDR3 DNA reads as TGCGCCAGCAGCCCCGGAATCGACAGGCATTATAACTATGGCTACACCTTC. The rearrangement joins TRBV5-1 to TRBJ1-2; TRBD1 is a possible D gene (6 bases). V lost 4 bases to trimming and J lost 1 base, with 20 bases between them. This CDR3 has 17 residues. Germline V gene lookup returns CDR1 SGHRS and CDR2 YFSETQ.

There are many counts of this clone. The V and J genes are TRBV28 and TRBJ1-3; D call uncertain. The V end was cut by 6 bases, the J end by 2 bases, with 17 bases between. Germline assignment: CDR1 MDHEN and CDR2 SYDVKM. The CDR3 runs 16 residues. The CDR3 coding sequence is TGTGCCAGCAGCCCCTATTGGGGAATAACTGGAAACACCATATATTTT. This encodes CASSPYWGITGNTIYF.

The CDR3 DNA follows: TGTGCCAGCGAGGGGGTCTTGCGACAGGGAGGGGTCGAGCAGTTCTTC. It codes for CASEGVLRQGGVEQFF. The chain couples TRBV7-9 to TRBJ2-1; the D call may be TRBD1 or TRBD2 (7 bases each). Trimming removed 8 bases from V and 10 bases from J, with 27 bases in between. The V gene's germline CDR1 is SEHNR and CDR2 FQNEAQ (reference sequence). The CDR3 is made up of 16 amino acids.

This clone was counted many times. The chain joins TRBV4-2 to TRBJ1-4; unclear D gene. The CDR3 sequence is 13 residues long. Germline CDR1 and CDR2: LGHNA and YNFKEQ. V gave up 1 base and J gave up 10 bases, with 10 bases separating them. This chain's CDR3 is CASSQAARGKLFF. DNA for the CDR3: TGTGCCAGCAGCCAAGCCGCTCGTGGAAAACTGTTTTTT.

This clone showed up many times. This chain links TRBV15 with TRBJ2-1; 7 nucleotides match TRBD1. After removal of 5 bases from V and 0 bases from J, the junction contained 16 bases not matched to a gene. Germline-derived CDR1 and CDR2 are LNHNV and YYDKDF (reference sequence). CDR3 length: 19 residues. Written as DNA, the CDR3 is TGTGCCACCAGCCCTGCGCTGGTACAGGGGACCTCCTCCTACAATGAGCAGTTCTTC. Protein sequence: CATSPALVQGTSSYNEQFF.

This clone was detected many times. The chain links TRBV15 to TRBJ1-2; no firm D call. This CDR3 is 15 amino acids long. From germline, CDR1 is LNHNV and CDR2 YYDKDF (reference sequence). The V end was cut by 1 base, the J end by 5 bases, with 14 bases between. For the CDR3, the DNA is TGTGCCACCAGCAGAGTAGGACCCCGGGAGTATGGCTACACCTTC. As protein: CATSRVGPREYGYTF.

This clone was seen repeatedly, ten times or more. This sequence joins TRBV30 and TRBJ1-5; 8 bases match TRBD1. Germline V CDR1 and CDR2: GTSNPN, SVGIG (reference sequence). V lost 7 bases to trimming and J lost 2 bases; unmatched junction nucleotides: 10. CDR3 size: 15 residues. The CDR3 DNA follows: TGTGCCTCCCAGCCAGGGGGCGCCGGCAATCAGCCCCAGCATTTT. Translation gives CASQPGGAGNQPQHF.

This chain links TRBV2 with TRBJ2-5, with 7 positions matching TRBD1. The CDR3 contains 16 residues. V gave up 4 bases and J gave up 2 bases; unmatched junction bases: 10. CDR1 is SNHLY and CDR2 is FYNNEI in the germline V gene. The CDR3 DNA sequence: TGTGCCAGCAGTGCGACCCGGGACAGTACACAAGAGACCCAGTACTTC. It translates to CASSATRDSTQETQYF.

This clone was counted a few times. The CDR3 nucleotides read TGTGCCATCAGTGAGTCGCAGCGGGGGGGAGCTAGCACAGATACGCAGTATTTT. It codes for CAISESQRGGASTDTQYF. This chain links TRBV10-3 with TRBJ2-3; 10 bases fit TRBD2. V gave up 0 bases and J gave up 0 bases; unmatched junction bases: 6. There are 18 residues in the CDR3. Germline V gene sequence: CDR1 ENHRY, CDR2 SYGVKD.

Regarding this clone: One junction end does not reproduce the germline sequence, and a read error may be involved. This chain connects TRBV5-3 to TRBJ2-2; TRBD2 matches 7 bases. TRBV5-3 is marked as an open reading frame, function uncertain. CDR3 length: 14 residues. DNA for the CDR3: TGTGCCAGCAGCTATCCGGGAGGAACCGGGGAGCTGTTTTTT. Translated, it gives CASSYPGGTGELFF.

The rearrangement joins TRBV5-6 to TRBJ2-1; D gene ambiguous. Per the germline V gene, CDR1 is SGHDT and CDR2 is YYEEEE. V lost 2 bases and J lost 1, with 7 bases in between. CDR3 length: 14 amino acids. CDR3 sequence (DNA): TGTGCCAGCAGCTTCTACAGTTCCTACAATGAGCAGTTCTTC. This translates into CASSFYSSYNEQFF.

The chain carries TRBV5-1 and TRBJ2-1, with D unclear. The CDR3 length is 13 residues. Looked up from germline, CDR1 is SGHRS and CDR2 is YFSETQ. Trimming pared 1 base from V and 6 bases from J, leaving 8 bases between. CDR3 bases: TGCGCCAGCAGCTTGACGCCCTTCAATGAGCAGTTCTTC. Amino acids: CASSLTPFNEQFF. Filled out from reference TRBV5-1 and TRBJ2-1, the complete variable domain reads KAGVTQTPRYLIKTRGQQVTLSCSPISGHRSVSWYQQTPGQGLQFLFEYFSETQRNKGNFPGRFSGRQFSNSRSEMNVSTLELGDSALYLCASSLTPFNEQFFGPGTRLTVL.

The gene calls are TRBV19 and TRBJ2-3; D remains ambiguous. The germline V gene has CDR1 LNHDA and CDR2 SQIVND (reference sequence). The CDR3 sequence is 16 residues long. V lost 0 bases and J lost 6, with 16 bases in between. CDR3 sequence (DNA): TGTGCCAGTAGTATAGACAGGAATAGAGACTGGGATACGCAGTATTTT. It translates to CASSIDRNRDWDTQYF.

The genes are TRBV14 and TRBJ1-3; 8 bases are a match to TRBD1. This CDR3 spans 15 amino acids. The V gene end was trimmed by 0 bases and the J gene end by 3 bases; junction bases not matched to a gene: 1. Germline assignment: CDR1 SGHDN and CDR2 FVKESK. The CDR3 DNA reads TGTGCCAGCAGCCAAGAAGACAGGGGTGGAAACACCATATATTTT. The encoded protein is CASSQEDRGGNTIYF.

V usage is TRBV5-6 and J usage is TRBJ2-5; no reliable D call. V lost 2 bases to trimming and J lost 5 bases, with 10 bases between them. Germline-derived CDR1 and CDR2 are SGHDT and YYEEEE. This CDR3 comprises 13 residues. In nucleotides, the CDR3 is TGTGCCAGCAGCTTAGGTGTTTTGGAGACCCAGTACTTC. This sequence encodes CASSLGVLETQYF.

The CDR3 is CASSRRGYGYTF. The CDR3 nucleotides read TGTGCCAGCAGTCGACGGGGCTATGGCTACACCTTC. The chain couples TRBV28 to TRBJ1-2; D unresolved. From germline, CDR1 is MDHEN and CDR2 SYDVKM. The CDR3 totals 12 residues. Trimming pared 5 bases from V and 4 bases from J, leaving 8 bases between.

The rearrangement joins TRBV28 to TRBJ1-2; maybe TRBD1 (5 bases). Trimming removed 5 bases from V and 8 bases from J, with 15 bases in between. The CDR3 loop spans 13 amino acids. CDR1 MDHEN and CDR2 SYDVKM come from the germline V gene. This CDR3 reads CASSGGGSVGYTF. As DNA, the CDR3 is TGTGCCAGCAGTGGTGGGGGTTCGGTAGGCTACACCTTC.

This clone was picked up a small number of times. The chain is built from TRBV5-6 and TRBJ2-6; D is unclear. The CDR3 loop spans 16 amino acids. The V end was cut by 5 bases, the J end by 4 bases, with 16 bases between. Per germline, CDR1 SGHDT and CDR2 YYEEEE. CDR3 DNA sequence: TGTGCCAGCAGGTTGAACCCGGGTGCCGGGGCCAACGTCCTGACTTTC. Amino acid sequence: CASRLNPGAGANVLTF.

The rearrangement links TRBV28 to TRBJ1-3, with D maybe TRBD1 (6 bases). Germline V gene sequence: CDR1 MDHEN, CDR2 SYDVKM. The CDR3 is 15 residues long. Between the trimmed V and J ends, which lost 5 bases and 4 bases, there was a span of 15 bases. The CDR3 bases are TGTGCCAGCAGTACCCCCTACAGGGCCGGAAACACCATATATTTT. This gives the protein CASSTPYRAGNTIYF.

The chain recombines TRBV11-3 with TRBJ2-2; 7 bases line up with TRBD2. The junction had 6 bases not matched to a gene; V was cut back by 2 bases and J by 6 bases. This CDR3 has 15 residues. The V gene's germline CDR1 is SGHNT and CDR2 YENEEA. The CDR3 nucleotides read TGTGCCAGCAGCTTACGTGCGGGGGTCCCCGGGGAGCTGTTTTTT. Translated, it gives CASSLRAGVPGELFF.

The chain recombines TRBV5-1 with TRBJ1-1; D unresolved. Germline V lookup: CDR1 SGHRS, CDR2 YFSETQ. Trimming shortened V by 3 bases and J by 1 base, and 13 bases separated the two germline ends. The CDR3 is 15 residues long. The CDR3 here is CASSSGGRANTEAFF. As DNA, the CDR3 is TGCGCCAGCAGCTCCGGCGGCAGAGCGAACACTGAAGCTTTCTTT. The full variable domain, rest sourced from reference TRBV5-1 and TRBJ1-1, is KAGVTQTPRYLIKTRGQQVTLSCSPISGHRSVSWYQQTPGQGLQFLFEYFSETQRNKGNFPGRFSGRQFSNSRSEMNVSTLELGDSALYLCASSSGGRANTEAFFGQGTRLTVV.

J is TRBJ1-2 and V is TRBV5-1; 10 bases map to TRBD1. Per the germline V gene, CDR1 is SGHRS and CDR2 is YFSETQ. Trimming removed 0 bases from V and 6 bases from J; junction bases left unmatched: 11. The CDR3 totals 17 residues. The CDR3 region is CASSLGQGALQQNGYTF. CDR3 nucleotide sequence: TGCGCCAGCAGCTTGGGACAGGGGGCGCTCCAGCAGAATGGCTACACCTTC. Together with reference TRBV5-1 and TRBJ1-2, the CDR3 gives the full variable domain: KAGVTQTPRYLIKTRGQQVTLSCSPISGHRSVSWYQQTPGQGLQFLFEYFSETQRNKGNFPGRFSGRQFSNSRSEMNVSTLELGDSALYLCASSLGQGALQQNGYTFGSGTRLTVV.

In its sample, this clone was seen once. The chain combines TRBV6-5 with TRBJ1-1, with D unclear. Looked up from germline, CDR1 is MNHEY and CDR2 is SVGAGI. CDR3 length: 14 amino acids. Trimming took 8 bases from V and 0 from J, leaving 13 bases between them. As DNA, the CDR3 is TGTGCCAGCGCCCCCTGGCTGGTGAACACTGAAGCTTTCTTT. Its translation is CASAPWLVNTEAFF.

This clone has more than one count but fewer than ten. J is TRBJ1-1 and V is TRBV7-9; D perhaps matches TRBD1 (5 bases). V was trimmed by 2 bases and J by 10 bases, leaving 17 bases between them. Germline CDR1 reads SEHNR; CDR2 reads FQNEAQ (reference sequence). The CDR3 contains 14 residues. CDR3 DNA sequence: TGTGCCAGCAGCTTACAACAGGCGGGAATCGGAGCTTTCTTT. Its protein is CASSLQQAGIGAFF. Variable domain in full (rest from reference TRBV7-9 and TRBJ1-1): DTGVSQNPRHKITKRGQNVTFRCDPISEHNRLYWYRQTLGQGPEFLTYFQNEAQLEKSRLLSDRFSAERPKGSFSTLEIQRTEQGDSAMYLCASSLQQAGIGAFFGQGTRLTVV.

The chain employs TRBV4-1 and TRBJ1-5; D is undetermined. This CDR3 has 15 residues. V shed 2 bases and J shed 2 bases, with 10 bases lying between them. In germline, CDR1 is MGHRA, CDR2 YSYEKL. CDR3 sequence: CASSQQLGGNQPQHF. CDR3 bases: TGCGCCAGCAGCCAACAGTTGGGAGGCAATCAGCCCCAGCATTTT.

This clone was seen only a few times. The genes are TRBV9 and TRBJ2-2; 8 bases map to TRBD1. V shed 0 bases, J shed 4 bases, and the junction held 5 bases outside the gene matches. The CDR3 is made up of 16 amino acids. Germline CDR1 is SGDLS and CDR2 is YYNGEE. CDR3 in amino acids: CASSVGQGAVTGELFF. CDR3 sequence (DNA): TGTGCCAGCAGCGTAGGCCAGGGGGCTGTCACCGGGGAGCTGTTTTTT.